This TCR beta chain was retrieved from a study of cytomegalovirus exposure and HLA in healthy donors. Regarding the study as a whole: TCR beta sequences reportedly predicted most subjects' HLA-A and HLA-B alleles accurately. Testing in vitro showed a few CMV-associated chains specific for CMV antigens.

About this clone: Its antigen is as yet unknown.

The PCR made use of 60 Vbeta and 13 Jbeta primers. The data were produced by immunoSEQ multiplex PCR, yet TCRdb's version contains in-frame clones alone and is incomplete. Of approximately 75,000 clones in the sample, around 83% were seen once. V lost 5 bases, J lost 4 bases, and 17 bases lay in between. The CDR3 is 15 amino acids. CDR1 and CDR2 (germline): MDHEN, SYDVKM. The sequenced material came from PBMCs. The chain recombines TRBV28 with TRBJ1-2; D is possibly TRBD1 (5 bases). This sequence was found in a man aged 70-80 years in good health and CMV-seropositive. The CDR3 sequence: CASSARTQSGYGYTF. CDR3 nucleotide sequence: TGTGCCAGCAGTGCCCGGACACAAAGTGGCTATGGCTACACCTTC.